The 9 T cell receptor beta chains reported below all come from one sample, sequenced in a study of molecular identifiers for immune sequencing clone quantification. TCRdb fed the PCR reads into MiXCR, producing one record per CDR3 protein. The sample includes 550,000 to 750,000 distinct CDR3 sequences, just under 20% of them seen just once. Sequencing used naive CD8+ T cells from blood, with Jurkat cell RNA spiked in. As to subset: FACS-sorted CD8+CD4-CCR7+CD45RA+ naive T cells. Source of these receptors: a human donor in good health. Some libraries in this study had Jurkat cell RNA spiked in.

This clonotype was seen many times. V is TRBV30 and J is TRBJ2-7; TRBD2 might be the D (6 bases). V lost 1 base and J lost 4, with 14 bases in between. The CDR3 runs 14 residues. Germline values: CDR1 GTSNPN, CDR2 SVGIG (reference sequence). CDR3 nucleotides: TGTGCCTGGAGTGCGCTCGGGGGTCCTTACGAGCAGTACTTC. Translating it yields CAWSALGGPYEQYF.

This clonotype was counted at least ten times. V and J are TRBV5-4 and TRBJ1-2; tentative D call: TRBD1 (6 bases). V was trimmed by 4 bases and J by 2 bases, leaving 24 bases between them. Germline V lookup: CDR1 SGHNT, CDR2 YYREEE (reference sequence). CDR3 length: 18 residues. CDR3 protein: CASSPVGTGRTGNYGYTF. CDR3 nucleotides: TGTGCCAGCAGCCCCGTGGGTACAGGGAGGACCGGCAACTATGGCTACACCTTC.

At least ten counts were recorded for this clonotype. The chain couples TRBV7-9 to TRBJ1-1, with TRBD1 matching over 7 bases. The CDR3 sequence is 15 residues long. Germline CDR1 is SEHNR and CDR2 is FQNEAQ (reference sequence). V dropped 4 bases and J dropped 0; count of bases not matched to a gene: 5. DNA for the CDR3: TGTGCCAGCAGCTCACAGGGGCCCATGAACACTGAAGCTTTCTTT. Its protein is CASSSQGPMNTEAFF.

This clonotype was picked up a small number of times. The chain couples TRBV6-1 to TRBJ2-7, with D perhaps matching TRBD1 (5 bases). The CDR3 extends over 11 amino acids. The V gene lost 10 bases and the J gene lost 4 bases, with 11 bases spanning the gap. Germline V lookup: CDR1 MNHNS, CDR2 SASEGT. CDR3 DNA sequence: TGTGCCATCTTTGGGGCTTACGAGCAGTACTTC. Its translation is CAIFGAYEQYF.

Ten or more counts support this clonotype. This chain links TRBV6-5 with TRBJ2-3; 10 nucleotides match TRBD2. V dropped 7 bases and J dropped 2; count of bases not matched to a gene: 6. Germline lookup yields CDR1 MNHEY and CDR2 SVGAGI. CDR3 size: 15 residues. Here the CDR3 DNA reads TGTGCCAGCACACCAGCGGGAGGGCCCACAGATACGCAGTATTTT. It translates to CASTPAGGPTDTQYF.

This clonotype was observed many times. As DNA, the CDR3 is TGTGCCAGCAGTTACGCTCTAACTAGCGGGGGGGCCGATGAGACCCAGTACTTC. Translating gives CASSYALTSGGADETQYF. This rearrangement joins TRBV6-5 to TRBJ2-5; TRBD2 aligns across 13 bases. There are 18 residues in the CDR3. Germline V gene data show CDR1 as MNHEY and CDR2 as SVGAGI. The ends lost 2 bases at V and 5 bases at J; junction bases unmatched: 11.

This clonotype was detected many times. One end of the junction fails to match germline, which may point to a read error. CDR3 loop: CASSGGTSQETQYF. CDR3 nucleotides: TGCGCCAGCAGCGGGGGGACTTCCCAAGAGACCCAGTACTTC. The chain employs TRBV2 and TRBJ2-5; 9 bases align to TRBD2. This CDR3 is built from 14 residues. Germline CDR1 reads SNHLY; CDR2 reads FYNNEI.

The V call is TRBV4-3, the J call TRBJ2-4, with TRBD1 matching over 7 bases. The CDR3 contains 16 residues. CDR1 is LGHNA, CDR2 YSLEER, per germline. After removal of 1 base from V and 2 bases from J, the junction contained 5 bases not matched to a gene. CDR3 sequence reads: CASSQGLGQPKNIQYF. The CDR3 coding sequence is TGCGCCAGCAGCCAAGGTTTGGGACAGCCCAAAAACATTCAGTACTTC.

Comment on this clonotype: At one end the junction does not follow the germline gene, possibly because of a read error. The rearrangement uses TRBV11-2 and TRBJ1-1; a weak D match, TRBD1 (5 bases). This CDR3 comprises 15 residues. Per germline, CDR1 SGHAT and CDR2 FQNNGV. In DNA form, the CDR3 reads TGTGCCAGCAGCTTAGGGGCAGGGCGTTGGACTGAAGCTCTCTTT. Translated: CASSLGAGRWTEALF.